This T cell receptor (beta chain) was identified during a study of response to subunit inactivated influenza vaccine. TCRdb reprocessed the RT-PCR reads via MiXCR and lists one record per CDR3 protein. Here the sample spans about 700,000 distinct CDR3 sequences, 11% to 15% being singletons. This clonotype has only a few counts. Germline V CDR1 and CDR2: ENHRY, SYGVKD. This CDR3 comprises 14 residues. V lost 10 bases, J lost 8 bases, and 12 bases stayed unmatched. Here the sequenced sample was PBMCs from blood, taken approximately 15 days before vaccination. This TCR was recovered from a man aged 45-65 years who received an inactivated influenza vaccine. The chain links TRBV10-3 to TRBJ2-1; 9 positions match TRBD1. The CDR3 sequence is CATVPGQGLYEQFF. The CDR3 nucleotides are TGTGCCACCGTACCGGGACAGGGTCTTTATGAGCAGTTCTTC.